This section outlines one TCR beta chain sequence together with its context. No antigen is known for it. Other DNA sequences in this sample translate to the same CDR3. Every immunoSEQ plate was one replicate of a subset's evenly spread DNA. Clones were read by immunoSEQ multiplex PCR, and TCRdb kept only the in-frame ones, dropping some. This table has 2.3 million or so clones, 85% to 95% appearing once. Recent vaccinations or acute infections were absent in the healthy HIV-negative adult donors. All donors were Caucasian adults living in Nashville, Tennessee. The sample originates from a study of shared clonotypes between healthy human individuals. General study results and limits: For naive CD4 cells, around 5% of clonotypes were shared across a handful of donors.

Looked up from germline, CDR1 is SGHTA and CDR2 is FQGNSA. V lost 1 base and J lost 2; bases outside the gene matches: 4. This CDR3 is 15 amino acids long. The TCR was taken from a man in his late teens or twenties in good health. Some clones in this sample may be carry-over from other donors' samples. The chain is built from TRBV7-2 and TRBJ2-5; 7 bases are a match to TRBD1. The sequenced material came from naive CD4+ T cells from PBMCs. Described subset: CD45RA+ positively selected. For the CDR3, the DNA is TGTGCCAGCAGCTTAGATAGGGGGCCACAAGAGACCCAGTACTTC. Protein product: CASSLDRGPQETQYF.